This is a list of T cell receptor beta chains from one sample in a study of T cell repertoires in cytomegalovirus infection. In TCRdb, the reads were re-called with MiXCR into one record per CDR3 protein. The sample carries about 740,000 distinct CDR3 sequences, 35% to 45% recorded once. The sample was PBMCs. These receptor sequences come from a human donor in good health (CMV status not recorded). Some clones in this sample may be carry-over from other donors' samples. Each CDR3 is given with its conserved first and last residue. Each record gives: V gene, J gene, D gene, clone size, CDR3 DNA, CDR3 protein. D genes are given only for firm matches. Clone sizes are given selectively: once, few, many, or a class where the clone is expanded.

TRBV10-3,TRBJ1-6,TRBD1,few,TGTGCCATCAGTGACCTTGGGACAGATAATTCACCCCTCCACTTT,CAISDLGTDNSPLHF
TRBV15,TRBJ1-2,-,-,TGTGCCACCAGCAGAGCGGCTAACTATGGCTACACCTTC,CATSRAANYGYTF
TRBV12-3/TRBV12-4,TRBJ2-1,-,once,TGTGCCAGCAGTCTAGGTTATGGTTACAATGAGCAGTTCTTC,CASSLGYGYNEQFF
TRBV9,TRBJ2-3,-,-,TGTGCCAGCAGCGTCGGGACCCGCACAGATACGCAGTATTTT,CASSVGTRTDTQYF
TRBV28,TRBJ2-7,TRBD1,-,TGTGCCAGCAGTTCCCGGGACAGGAACTACGAGCAGTACTTC,CASSSRDRNYEQYF
TRBV15,TRBJ1-4,-,-,TGTGCCACCAGCAGAGGGGCGGGGGGAGACTATGAAAAACTGTTTTTT,CATSRGAGGDYEKLFF
TRBV5-1,TRBJ1-1,TRBD1,-,TGCGCCAGCAGCTTTCAGGGGGCCGACACTGAAGCTTTCTTT,CASSFQGADTEAFF
TRBV12-3/TRBV12-4,TRBJ2-7,-,few,TGTGCCAGCAGTCGAGGGCGTCGTGTCGCCCACGAGCAGTACTTC,CASSRGRRVAHEQYF
TRBV6-1,TRBJ1-6,TRBD1,few,TGTGCCACCGGACCAGGGGGGGGCTCACCCCTCCACTTT,CATGPGGGSPLHF
TRBV9,TRBJ1-2,-,once,TGTGCCAGCAGCGTTCAGAAACAGGGAAGGGATGGCTACACCTTC,CASSVQKQGRDGYTF
TRBV28,TRBJ2-1,TRBD2,few,TGTGCCAGCAGTCCCGGGTCGGGGGGGCTCTCCTACAATGAGCAGTTCTTC,CASSPGSGGLSYNEQFF
TRBV28,TRBJ2-2,TRBD2,-,TGTGCCGGGAAACGATGGGGGGGCACCGGGGAGCTGTTTTTT,CAGKRWGGTGELFF
TRBV6-5,TRBJ2-3,TRBD2,few,TGTGCCAGCAATCGGCGGCTAGCGGGCCCCACAGATACGCAGTATTTT,CASNRRLAGPTDTQYF
TRBV29-1,TRBJ2-7,-,-,TGCAGCGTTGAGTCCGGGGGGCCCTACGAGCAGTACTTC,CSVESGGPYEQYF
TRBV28,TRBJ1-1,-,-,TGTGCCAGCAGTTTCGGAGAGGGAATGAACACTGAAGCTTTCTTT,CASSFGEGMNTEAFF
TRBV7-8,TRBJ2-2,TRBD1,-,TGTGCCAGCAGCTCAACAGGGGCGGCCGGGGAGCTGTTTTTT,CASSSTGAAGELFF
TRBV28,TRBJ2-7,-,once,TGTGCCAGAAGACTAACAGGCCCCTACGATCAGTACTTC,CARRLTGPYDQYF
TRBV6-1,TRBJ1-1,TRBD1,many,TGTGCCAGCCGGACAGGGATGAACACTGAAGCTTTCTTT,CASRTGMNTEAFF
TRBV19,TRBJ1-5,-,few,TGTGCCAGTAGTGGGGGAGGGGGTGTACAGCCCCAGCATTTT,CASSGGGGVQPQHF
TRBV19,TRBJ2-7,-,-,TGTGCCAGTAGTATAGTCGGTCGACCGACCTACGAGCAGTACTTC,CASSIVGRPTYEQYF
TRBV2,TRBJ2-1,TRBD2,-,TGTGCCAGCAGGATACTAGCGGGAGCAGGTAATGAGCAGTTCTTC,CASRILAGAGNEQFF
TRBV7-2,TRBJ2-5,-,many,TGTGCCAGCAGCTTAATGAGCGGCGGGGTAGAGACCCAGTACTTC,CASSLMSGGVETQYF
TRBV7-2,TRBJ2-2,-,many,TGTGCCAGCAGCCTCTCACAGGGCCGCACCGGGGAGCTGTTTTTT,CASSLSQGRTGELFF
TRBV12-3/TRBV12-4,TRBJ2-7,-,-,TGTGCCAGCAGAGTGGGGCCGGGACAATACTCCGAGCAGTACTTC,CASRVGPGQYSEQYF
TRBV6-1,TRBJ1-4,-,few,TGTGCCAGCAAACTATGGACAGTCAAGGATGAAAAACTGTTTTTT,CASKLWTVKDEKLFF
TRBV12-3/TRBV12-4,TRBJ2-3,TRBD1,-,TGTGCCAGCAGTTTAGTGACAGGGGCACCAGATACGCAGTATTTT,CASSLVTGAPDTQYF
TRBV19,TRBJ2-7,TRBD2,-,TGTGCCAGTAGTATGGCTAGCGGGGGCCGAAGCTCCTACGAGCAGTACTTC,CASSMASGGRSSYEQYF
TRBV28,TRBJ1-3,-,once,TGTGCCAGCACCTCAGGGGTCCTTGGGAACACCATATATTTT,CASTSGVLGNTIYF
TRBV19,TRBJ1-6,TRBD1,-,TGTGCCAGTAGTATTTGGAAGGGGGCTGGCTCCAATTCACCCCTCCACTTT,CASSIWKGAGSNSPLHF
TRBV6-2/TRBV6-3,TRBJ1-5,-,once,TGTGCCAGCAGTTACGGGGGATGGAATCATCCCAAGCATTTT,CASSYGGWNHPKHF
TRBV6-1,TRBJ2-7,-,few,TGTGCCAACCAAACAGAGTCCTACGAGCAGTACTTC,CANQTESYEQYF
TRBV6-1,TRBJ2-7,-,few,TGTGCCAGCAGTGATAACCAGCTGTTTGGCATCTACGAGCAGTACTTC,CASSDNQLFGIYEQYF
TRBV5-4,TRBJ2-5,-,-,TGTGCCAGCAGCTTCCCGGTCCAGAAGGAGACCCAGTACTTC,CASSFPVQKETQYF
TRBV5-6,TRBJ2-3,TRBD1,-,TGTGCCAGCAGCCTTACAAGGATCCGGGACAGGGGGTTTTACACAGATACGCAGTATTTT,CASSLTRIRDRGFYTDTQYF
TRBV7-3,TRBJ1-1,-,many,TGTGCCAGCAGTCCTCAGGGAGGAGTCACTGAAGCTTTCTTT,CASSPQGGVTEAFF
TRBV12-3/TRBV12-4,TRBJ1-5,-,-,TGTGCCAGCAGGGAATCAAGAAACCAGCCCCAGCATTTT,CASRESRNQPQHF
TRBV6-1,TRBJ2-5,-,-,TGTGCCAGCAGGAGGACGTCGGAAGGGGAGACCCAGTACTTC,CASRRTSEGETQYF
TRBV24-1,TRBJ1-5,-,-,TGTGCCACCAGTGATTACAGTGCAGCTCAGCCCCAGCATTTT,CATSDYSAAQPQHF
TRBV19,TRBJ1-6,-,-,TGTGCCAGTGGACTAATAGGTTCACCCCTCCACTTT,CASGLIGSPLHF
TRBV20-1,TRBJ2-3,TRBD2,-,TGCAGTGCTATCTCTAGCGGGAGTGGCACAGATACGCAGTATTTT,CSAISSGSGTDTQYF
TRBV7-8,TRBJ2-7,TRBD1,-,TGTTCCAGCAGCGTAGGGACAGGGGGCAGGTACGAGCAGTACTTC,CSSSVGTGGRYEQYF
TRBV28,TRBJ2-5,TRBD1,-,TGTGCCAGCAGTTCACTTACAGGGGGCTCGGAGACCCAGTACTTC,CASSSLTGGSETQYF
TRBV20-1,TRBJ2-1,-,-,TGCAGTGCTAGAGATGCGGGGCGGAAAAACAATGAGCAGTTCTTC,CSARDAGRKNNEQFF
TRBV7-2,TRBJ1-1,TRBD1,many,TGTGCCAGCAGCTTCAGGACAGGGGCGACGAACACTGAAGCTTTCTTT,CASSFRTGATNTEAFF
TRBV27,TRBJ2-1,-,-,TGTGCCAGCAGTTTAACGGGGTCGGGCGGGCACAATGAGCAGTTCTTC,CASSLTGSGGHNEQFF
TRBV27,TRBJ2-2,-,-,TGTGCCAGCAGTTTAGAGGGACCCTCGAACACCGGGGAGCTGTTTTTT,CASSLEGPSNTGELFF
TRBV20-1,TRBJ1-5,-,-,TGCAGTGCTAGAGACCGCCAGTTACTTTTAGGCAATCAGCCCCAGCATTTT,CSARDRQLLLGNQPQHF
TRBV29-1,TRBJ2-1,TRBD2,few,TGCAGCGGGACTAGCGGGGAAGAGCAGTTCTTC,CSGTSGEEQFF
TRBV28,TRBJ1-5,-,-,TGTGCCAGTTTGGACAGTAATAATCAGCCCCAGCATTTT,CASLDSNNQPQHF
TRBV6-5,TRBJ1-1,TRBD1,-,TGTGCCAGCAGTTACGATACCGGGACAGGGGACGCTTTCTTT,CASSYDTGTGDAFF